This T cell receptor beta chain was captured by sequencing in a study of tumor and adjacent non-tumor tissue in lung cancer. Study-level information: Patients comprised about eleven adenocarcinoma, a couple of squamous cell carcinoma and 1 small cell lung cancer.

The template was RNA from unsorted bulk tissue. Donors were chemotherapy-naive, newly diagnosed lung cancer surgical patients in China, August–late 2014. General study results and limits: Tumor tissue had significantly higher TCR diversity than normal lung.

A modified ARM-PCR protocol with three rounds of nested PCR amplified TCRbeta. TCRdb analysed the multiplex PCR reads with MiXCR anew, one entry per CDR3 protein. The sample lists tens of thousands of distinct CDR3 sequences; just under 75% were seen once. With respect to this clonotype: Antigen: not known. As the CDR3 is not closed by the conserved phenylalanine or tryptophan, this likely results from a read error.

The CDR3 runs 12 residues. Germline CDR1 and CDR2: SGHAT and FQNNGV. The gene calls are TRBV11-2 and TRBJ1-1, with D possibly matching TRBD1 (6 bases). This TCR was sampled from a woman aged 40-49 years with non-small cell lung cancer. Source material: lung tumor tissue. CDR3 protein: CTSSLEGTMAFY. DNA for the CDR3: TGTACCAGCAGCTTAGAGGGGACAATGGCTTTCTAT.